Below, 18 T cell receptor beta chains from the same sample are listed, as sequenced in a study of T cell clonotyping in hematopoietic cell transplantation. Method: immunoSEQ multiplex PCR; TCRdb's copy keeps in-frame clones and lacks some. The sample holds some 30,000 clones, about 90% seen once. The specimen comprised PBMCs, sampled 100 days after allogeneic stem cell transplant. These receptors were collected from a female patient aged 50-65 years who had an allogeneic stem cell transplant from a related donor, so the T cells may come from the graft donor. Some clones in this sample may be carry-over from other donors' samples.

The V call is TRBV21-1, the J call TRBJ2-7; whether TRBD2, the table's D call, matches the DNA was not checked. TRBV21-1 constitutes a pseudogene. CDR3 length equals 16 residues. CDR3 in DNA: TGTGCCAGCAGCAAATCCGGACTAGCGGGAGTCCACGAGCAGTACTTC. This gives the protein CASSKSGLAGVHEQYF.

The chain recombines TRBV30 with TRBJ2-2, with D possibly matching TRBD2 (7 bases). The CDR3 loop spans 14 amino acids. Germline CDR1 GTSNPN, CDR2 SVGIG (reference sequence). Trimming removed 5 bases at V and 7 bases at J, with 17 bases between. The CDR3 spells CAWGWGGEGGELFF. The CDR3 nucleotides read TGTGCCTGGGGCTGGGGGGGCGAGGGCGGGGAGCTGTTTTTT.

V usage is TRBV5-1 and J usage is TRBJ2-4; tentatively, D is TRBD1 (5 bases). The CDR3 spans 13 residues. Trimming cost V 5 bases and J 8 bases, with 14 bases left between them. Per germline, CDR1 SGHRS and CDR2 YFSETQ. CDR3 protein: CASRGQFQDIQYF. CDR3 nucleotide sequence: TGCGCCAGCAGGGGGCAGTTCCAGGACATTCAGTACTTC.

The rearrangement links TRBV30 to TRBJ1-3; D not certain. The CDR3 extends over 13 amino acids. Between the trimmed V and J ends, which lost 4 bases and 2 bases, there was a span of 9 bases. CDR1 GTSNPN and CDR2 SVGIG come from the germline V gene (reference sequence). As DNA, the CDR3 is TGTGCCTGGATGAAAGGCGCTGGAAACACCATATATTTT. Translation gives CAWMKGAGNTIYF.

CDR3 amino acids: CASSPGPGGYVAYEQYF. In DNA, the CDR3 is TGCGCCAGCAGCCCCGGCCCAGGGGGCTATGTAGCCTACGAGCAGTACTTC. This chain uses TRBV5-1 with TRBJ2-7; 8 bases line up with TRBD1. The CDR3 extends over 17 amino acids. Germline V gives CDR1 SGHRS, CDR2 YFSETQ. The J segment lost 2 bases and the V segment lost 4 bases, leaving 14 bases of the junction unmatched.

The J gene is TRBJ1-2, the V gene TRBV30; 8 bases agree with TRBD1. Trimming at V came to 2 bases and at J to 8 bases, leaving 7 bases not matched to a gene. The CDR3 is 13 amino acids. CDR1 is GTSNPN and CDR2 is SVGIG in the germline V gene (reference sequence). This chain's CDR3 is CAWSPGQGGGYTF. DNA for the CDR3: TGTGCCTGGAGTCCCGGACAGGGCGGAGGCTACACCTTC. Filled out from reference TRBV30 and TRBJ1-2, the complete variable domain reads SQTIHQWPATLVQPVGSPLSLECTVEGTSNPNLYWYRQAAGRGLQLLFYSVGIGQISSEVPQNLSASRPQDRQFILSSKKLLLSDSGFYLCAWSPGQGGGYTFGSGTRLTVV.

In DNA form, the CDR3 reads TGTGCCAGCAGCTTACTTCAGTCACTCATGAACACTGAAGCTTTCTTT. Translating gives CASSLLQSLMNTEAFF. The V call is TRBV13, the J call TRBJ1-1; D gene ambiguous. This CDR3 region has 16 residues. With 2 bases removed from V and 0 bases from J, the gap between germline ends came to 13 bases. CDR1 and CDR2 (germline): PRHDT, FYEKMQ (reference sequence).

V and J are TRBV19 and TRBJ2-3; perhaps TRBD2 as D (5 bases). CDR1 and CDR2 (germline): LNHDA, SQIVND (reference sequence). The CDR3 is 15 residues long. V dropped 2 bases and J dropped 4 bases, with 13 bases sitting between them. The CDR3 loop is CASSISGKNADTQYF. The CDR3 nucleotides are TGTGCCAGTAGTATATCGGGAAAGAACGCAGATACGCAGTATTTT.

V is TRBV5-1 and J is TRBJ2-7, with TRBD1 as a possible D gene (5 bases). V lost 1 base to trimming and J lost 5 bases, with 10 bases between them. The CDR3 extends over 13 amino acids. Germline CDR1 SGHRS, CDR2 YFSETQ. DNA for the CDR3: TGCGCCAGCAGCTTGAATGGGGCCAACGAGCAGTACTTC. Protein: CASSLNGANEQYF.

This chain joins TRBV30 and TRBJ1-2; D is uncertain. The CDR3 contains 13 residues. Germline CDR1 reads GTSNPN; CDR2 reads SVGIG (reference sequence). The V end was cut by 4 bases, the J end by 8 bases, with 17 bases between. For the CDR3, the DNA is TGTGCCTGGATTCTTGGGCCAGGCTGGGGCTACACCTTC. The encoded protein is CAWILGPGWGYTF. Full variable domain (outside the CDR3, taken from reference TRBV30 and TRBJ1-2): SQTIHQWPATLVQPVGSPLSLECTVEGTSNPNLYWYRQAAGRGLQLLFYSVGIGQISSEVPQNLSASRPQDRQFILSSKKLLLSDSGFYLCAWILGPGWGYTFGSGTRLTVV.

V gene TRBV20-1 combines with J gene TRBJ2-7; D is undetermined. Germline lookup yields CDR1 DFQATT and CDR2 SNEGSKA (reference sequence). Trimming removed 3 bases from V and 5 bases from J, with 8 bases in between. The CDR3 is made up of 11 amino acids. CDR3 bases: TGCAGTGCTAGCCCGGTGAACGAGCAGTACTTC. Amino acid sequence: CSASPVNEQYF.

The chain couples TRBV28 to TRBJ1-2, with 7 bases aligning to TRBD1. This CDR3 region has 13 residues. Germline V gene sequence: CDR1 MDHEN, CDR2 SYDVKM. The V segment lost 10 bases and the J segment 5 bases; nucleotides outside the gene matches: 10. The CDR3 sequence: CATEPGQKYGYTF. CDR3 nucleotide sequence: TGTGCCACCGAGCCGGGACAGAAGTATGGCTACACCTTC.

The rearrangement uses TRBV5-4 and TRBJ1-2, with TRBD1 matching 7 bases. Trimming cost V 5 bases and J 0 bases; bases outside gene matches: 13. CDR1 and CDR2 from the germline V gene are SGHNT and YYREEE (reference sequence). CDR3 length: 17 amino acids. This CDR3 reads CASSPPAGTVSNYGYTF. The CDR3 bases are TGTGCCAGCAGTCCTCCCGCCGGGACAGTCTCTAACTATGGCTACACCTTC.

This clone came up a few times. The CDR3 DNA reads as TGTGCCAGCAGCCCTTGGGACGGTGATGAAAAACTGTTTTTT. Encoded protein: CASSPWDGDEKLFF. The rearrangement uses TRBV9 and TRBJ1-4; D perhaps matches TRBD1 (5 bases). Germline CDR1 is SGDLS and CDR2 is YYNGEE. V was cut by 4 bases and J by 6 bases, with 13 bases left in between. The CDR3 has 14 amino acids.

This chain joins TRBV7-3 and TRBJ2-1; 8 nucleotides line up with TRBD2. This CDR3 is built from 16 residues. J lost 1 base, V lost 3 bases, and 5 bases had no gene match. Germline lookup yields CDR1 SGHTA and CDR2 FQGTGA. CDR3: CASSLSGGLSYNEQFF. CDR3 coding DNA: TGTGCCAGCAGCTTGAGCGGGGGCCTTTCCTACAATGAGCAGTTCTTC.

The chain's CDR3 is CASSRGSSYNEQFF. Here the CDR3 DNA reads TGTGCCAGCAGTCGGGGTAGCTCCTACAATGAGCAGTTCTTC. The chain links TRBV6-1 to TRBJ2-1; weak D call: TRBD2 (5 bases). With 5 bases removed from V and 0 bases from J, the gap between germline ends came to 8 bases. Germline CDR1 is MNHNS and CDR2 is SASEGT. The CDR3 is 14 amino acids.

The chain employs TRBV10-3 and TRBJ2-7; the D is unclear. The germline gives CDR1 ENHRY, CDR2 SYGVKD. The V end lost 6 bases, the J end lost 2 bases, and 11 bases lay between the germline ends. The CDR3 spans 13 residues. The CDR3 DNA reads as TGTGCCATCAGGGCGGACGGAACCTACGAGCAGTACTTC. Protein product: CAIRADGTYEQYF.

The V and J genes are TRBV19 and TRBJ2-5; maybe TRBD2 (5 bases). Trimming took off 10 bases at V and 1 base at J, with 13 bases between the two ends. Germline lookup yields CDR1 LNHDA and CDR2 SQIVND (reference sequence). This CDR3 region has 13 residues. As DNA, the CDR3 is TGTGCCACGTCACGGGATTTCCAAGAGACCCAGTACTTC. Residues: CATSRDFQETQYF.